The present TCR beta chain was sequenced within a study of T cell repertoires in cytomegalovirus infection. Turning to the study itself: Peptides in the study included HLA-C-restricted and HLA-B-restricted CMV epitopes. Indicated by public TCR beta signatures were CMV infection and matching HLA type. Study conclusions and caveats: Ex vivo responses were dominated by HLA-C-restricted CMV-specific TCR beta clonotypes. Accumulated public TCR beta family frequency recognized individuals carrying CMV together with the relevant HLA.

This clonotype has ten or more counts. Its target is not known. The J segment lost 0 bases and the V segment lost 5 bases, leaving 6 bases of the junction unmatched. Germline V gives CDR1 SGHTA, CDR2 FQGNSA. The CDR3 is made up of 16 amino acids. Each CDR3 protein gets one entry after TCRdb re-called the reads with MiXCR. The sample includes approximately 310,000 distinct CDR3 sequences, about 25% of them seen just once. The sequence derives from a human donor in good health (CMV status not recorded). Some clones in this sample may be carry-over from other donors' samples. The V call is TRBV7-2, the J call TRBJ1-3; TRBD1 matches 8 bases. This material consisted of cultured PBMCs, taken from culture after CMV antigen stimulation. CDR3 nucleotides: TGTGCCAGCAGCGCCCGAACAGGGGGCTCTGGAAACACCATATATTTT. Translating it yields CASSARTGGSGNTIYF.